This T cell receptor beta chain was captured by sequencing in a study of T cells in Graves' hyperthyroidism and ophthalmopathy. The study's findings and limits: The majority of expanded thyroid clonotypes above 0.001 also appeared in blood.

Trimming stripped 5 bases from V and 2 bases from J, with 21 bases between. This CDR3 comprises 18 residues. As for this clonotype: As yet, its antigen is unknown.

Amplified TCR beta CDR3 regions came from RNA transcripts. Primed by the HTBI set, a first-round RT-PCR was run on the TCR CDR3. One entry per CDR3 protein results from TCRdb running MiXCR on the multiplex PCR reads. The sample lists almost 500,000 distinct CDR3 sequences; approximately 23% were seen once. The clonotype was recovered from a woman in her seventies with Graves' ophthalmopathy. Sequenced material: blood. The chain links TRBV12-3 or TRBV12-4 to TRBJ1-4; no clear D. The CDR3 protein is CASSPLWEGVMTNEKLFF. Written as DNA, the CDR3 is TGTGCCAGCAGTCCCCTTTGGGAGGGTGTTATGACTAATGAAAAACTGTTTTTT.